This record concerns one T cell receptor beta chain sequence. The V end was cut by 4 bases, the J end by 4 bases, with 13 bases between. The CDR3 runs 14 residues. In germline, CDR1 is ENHRY, CDR2 SYGVKD. In the authors' methods: Nucleated cell counts were estimated from reference gene primer amplification. Assay: immunoSEQ multiplex PCR; the TCRdb copy retains only in-frame clones and omits some. V, J and clone size reflect that table, while D and trimming were determined from the DNA. The sample includes roughly 100,000 clones, over 75% seen only once; the top ten take roughly 23%. The data are from a study of blood T cell repertoires in COVID-19. At the level of the study: Italy, Spain and the United States were the sources of the convalescent and acute COVID-19 samples. T cells, B-cell-depleted T cells, or PBMCs provided the cDNA or gDNA that served as material.

This receptor was identified in a man older than 75 with active or convalescent COVID-19. The rearrangement uses TRBV10-3 and TRBJ1-2; no clear D. The sequenced sample was peripheral blood. Written as DNA, the CDR3 is TGTGCCATCAGTGGGCAGGTTGTTCCCTATGGCTACACCTTC. It encodes CAISGQVVPYGYTF.